This TCR beta chain was sequenced for a study of CD8+CD57+ T cells in acquired aplastic anemia. Across the study: DNA from sorted CD4+ and CD8+ cells averaged around 3 ug. Healthy donors yielded 8.5 million to 13 million CD4+ cell reads on average.

General study results and limits: Patients versus controls showed no significant CD8+ Simpson's diversity difference.

The TCR beta profiling, which covered VDJ combination and CDR3 sequence, was carried out using genomic DNA as the template. Each CDR3 protein is one row after TCRdb ran MiXCR on the reads. This table holds about 170,000 distinct CDR3 sequences, about 64% found once. On this clonotype: The antigen remains unidentified.

This CDR3 is built from 14 residues. Germline values: CDR1 SGHVS, CDR2 FQNEAQ. V lost 0 bases and J 7 bases, leaving 10 bases between the germline ends. The chain combines TRBV7-8 with TRBJ2-1; tentatively, D is TRBD1 (5 bases). The specimen sequenced was sorted CD4+, CD8+, or CD8+CD57+ T cells (not recorded which) from PBMCs. This receptor was taken from a human donor in good health. The CDR3 protein is CASSLAWGLNEQFF. The DNA for the CDR3 is TGTGCCAGCAGCTTAGCCTGGGGCCTTAATGAGCAGTTCTTC.